The present T cell receptor beta chain was sequenced within a study of T cell repertoires in cytomegalovirus infection. Study outcomes and limitations: Clonotype analysis showed dominance of the ex vivo response by HLA-C-restricted CMV-specific TCR beta clonotypes. Cumulative frequency of public TCR beta families picked out carriers of CMV plus the relevant HLA.

Of note for this clonotype: The antigen remains unidentified.

V was pared by 3 bases and J by 7 bases, with 22 bases between. From germline, CDR1 is DFQATT and CDR2 SNEGSKA (reference sequence). CDR3 length: 15 amino acids. MiXCR was run by TCRdb on the reads, yielding one entry per CDR3 protein. The sample holds more than 500,000 distinct CDR3 sequences, more than 15% seen once. The sequence was obtained from a human donor in good health (CMV status not recorded). Some clones in this sample may be carry-over from other donors' samples. Sequencing was performed on CD8+ T cells from PBMCs. The chain recombines TRBV20-1 with TRBJ2-7; possible D gene TRBD2, 7 bases. CDR3 amino acids: CSARDSGAAKGEQYF. As DNA, the CDR3 is TGCAGTGCTAGGGACAGCGGGGCAGCTAAGGGGGAGCAGTACTTC.